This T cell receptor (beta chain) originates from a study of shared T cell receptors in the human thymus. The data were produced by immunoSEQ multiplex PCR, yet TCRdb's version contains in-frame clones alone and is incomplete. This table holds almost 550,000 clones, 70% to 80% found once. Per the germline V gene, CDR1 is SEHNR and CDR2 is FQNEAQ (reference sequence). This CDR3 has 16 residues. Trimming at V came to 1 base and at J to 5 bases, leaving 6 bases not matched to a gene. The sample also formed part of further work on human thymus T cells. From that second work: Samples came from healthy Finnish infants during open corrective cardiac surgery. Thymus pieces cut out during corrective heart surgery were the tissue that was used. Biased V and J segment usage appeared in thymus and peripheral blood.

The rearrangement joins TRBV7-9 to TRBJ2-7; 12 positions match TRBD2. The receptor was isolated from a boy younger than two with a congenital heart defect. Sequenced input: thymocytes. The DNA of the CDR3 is TGTGCCAGCAGCTTAGAAGGGACTAGCGGGCTCAACGAGCAGTACTTC. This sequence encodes CASSLEGTSGLNEQYF.